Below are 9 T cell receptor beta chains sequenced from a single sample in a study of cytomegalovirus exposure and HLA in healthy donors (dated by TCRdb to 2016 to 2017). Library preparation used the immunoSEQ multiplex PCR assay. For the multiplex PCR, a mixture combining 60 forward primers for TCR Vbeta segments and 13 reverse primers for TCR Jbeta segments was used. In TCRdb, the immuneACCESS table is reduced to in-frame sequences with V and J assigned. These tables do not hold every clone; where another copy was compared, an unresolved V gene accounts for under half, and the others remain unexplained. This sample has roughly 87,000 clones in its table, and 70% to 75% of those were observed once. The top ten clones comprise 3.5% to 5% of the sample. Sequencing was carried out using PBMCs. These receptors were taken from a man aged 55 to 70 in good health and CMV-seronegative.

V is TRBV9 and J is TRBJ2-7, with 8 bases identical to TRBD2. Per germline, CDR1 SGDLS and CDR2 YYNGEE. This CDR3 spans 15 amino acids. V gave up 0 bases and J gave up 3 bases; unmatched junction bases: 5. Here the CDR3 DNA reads TGTGCCAGCAGCGTAGGCGGCGGGGGGTTCTACGAGCAGTACTTC. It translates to CASSVGGGGFYEQYF.

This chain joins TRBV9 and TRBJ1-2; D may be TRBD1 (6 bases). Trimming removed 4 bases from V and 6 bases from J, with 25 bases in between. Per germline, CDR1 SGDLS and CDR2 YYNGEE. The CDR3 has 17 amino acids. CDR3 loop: CASSPTGGAGGADGYTF. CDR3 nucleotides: TGTGCCAGCAGCCCCACTGGGGGTGCGGGGGGCGCAGATGGCTACACCTTC. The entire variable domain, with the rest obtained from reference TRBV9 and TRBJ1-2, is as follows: DSGVTQTPKHLITATGQRVTLRCSPRSGDLSVYWYQQSLDQGLQFLIQYYNGEERAKGNILERFSAQQFPDLHSELNLSSLELGDSALYFCASSPTGGAGGADGYTFGSGTRLTVV.

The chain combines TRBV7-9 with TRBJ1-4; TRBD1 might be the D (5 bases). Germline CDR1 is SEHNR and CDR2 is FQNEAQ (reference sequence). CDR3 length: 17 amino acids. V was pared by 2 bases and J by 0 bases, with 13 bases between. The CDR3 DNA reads TGTGCCAGCAGCTTAAGGTTGGCGGGGGCAACTAATGAAAAACTGTTTTTT. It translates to CASSLRLAGATNEKLFF.

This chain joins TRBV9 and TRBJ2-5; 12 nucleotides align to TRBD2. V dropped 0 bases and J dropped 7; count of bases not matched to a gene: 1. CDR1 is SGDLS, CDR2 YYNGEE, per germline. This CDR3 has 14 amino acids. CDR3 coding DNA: TGTGCCAGCAGCGTAGAGACTAGCGGGGGGACCCAGTACTTC. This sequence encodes CASSVETSGGTQYF. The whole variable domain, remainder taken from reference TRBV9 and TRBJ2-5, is DSGVTQTPKHLITATGQRVTLRCSPRSGDLSVYWYQQSLDQGLQFLIQYYNGEERAKGNILERFSAQQFPDLHSELNLSSLELGDSALYFCASSVETSGGTQYFGPGTRLLVL.

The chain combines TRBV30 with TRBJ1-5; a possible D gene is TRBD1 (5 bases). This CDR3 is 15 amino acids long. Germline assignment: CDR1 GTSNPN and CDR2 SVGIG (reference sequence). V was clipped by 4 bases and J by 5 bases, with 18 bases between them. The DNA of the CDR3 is TGTGCCTGGACCCCGGGACGGGGAGGGTATCAGCCCCAGCATTTT. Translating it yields CAWTPGRGGYQPQHF. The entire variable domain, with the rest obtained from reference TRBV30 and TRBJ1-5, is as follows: SQTIHQWPATLVQPVGSPLSLECTVEGTSNPNLYWYRQAAGRGLQLLFYSVGIGQISSEVPQNLSASRPQDRQFILSSKKLLLSDSGFYLCAWTPGRGGYQPQHFGDGTRLSIL.

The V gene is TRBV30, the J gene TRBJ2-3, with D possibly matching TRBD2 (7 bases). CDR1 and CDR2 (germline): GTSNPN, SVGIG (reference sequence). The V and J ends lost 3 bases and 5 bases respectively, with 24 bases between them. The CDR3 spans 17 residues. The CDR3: CAWSQPKPGGGGDTQYF. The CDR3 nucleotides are TGTGCCTGGAGCCAACCCAAACCGGGGGGCGGAGGAGATACGCAGTATTTT.

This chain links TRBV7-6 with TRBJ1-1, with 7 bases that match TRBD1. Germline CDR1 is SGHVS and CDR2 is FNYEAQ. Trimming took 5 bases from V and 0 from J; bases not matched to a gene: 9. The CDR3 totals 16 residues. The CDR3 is CASSPRQGFMNTEAFF. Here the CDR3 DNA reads TGTGCCAGCAGCCCCCGACAGGGTTTTATGAACACTGAAGCTTTCTTT.

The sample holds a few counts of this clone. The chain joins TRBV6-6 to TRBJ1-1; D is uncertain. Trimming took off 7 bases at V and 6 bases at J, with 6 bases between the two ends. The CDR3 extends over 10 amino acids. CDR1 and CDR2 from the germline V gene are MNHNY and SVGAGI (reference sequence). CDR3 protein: CASKAAEAFF. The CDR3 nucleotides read TGTGCCAGCAAGGCGGCTGAAGCTTTCTTT.

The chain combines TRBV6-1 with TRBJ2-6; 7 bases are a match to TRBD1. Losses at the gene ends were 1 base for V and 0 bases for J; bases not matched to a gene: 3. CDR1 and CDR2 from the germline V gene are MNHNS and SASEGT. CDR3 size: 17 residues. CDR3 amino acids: CASSEEGQRSGANVLTF. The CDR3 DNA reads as TGTGCCAGCAGTGAAGAGGGACAGCGCTCTGGGGCCAACGTCCTGACTTTC.